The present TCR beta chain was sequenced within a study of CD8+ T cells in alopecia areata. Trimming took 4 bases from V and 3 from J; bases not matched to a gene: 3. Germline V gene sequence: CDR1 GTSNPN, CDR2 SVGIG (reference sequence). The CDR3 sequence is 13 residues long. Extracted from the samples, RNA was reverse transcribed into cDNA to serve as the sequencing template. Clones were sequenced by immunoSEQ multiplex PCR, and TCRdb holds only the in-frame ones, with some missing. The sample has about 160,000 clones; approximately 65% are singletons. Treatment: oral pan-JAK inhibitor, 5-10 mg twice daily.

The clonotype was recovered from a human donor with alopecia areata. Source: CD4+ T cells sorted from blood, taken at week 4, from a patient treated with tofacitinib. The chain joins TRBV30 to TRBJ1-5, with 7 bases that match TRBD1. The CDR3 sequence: CAWKGGINQPQHF. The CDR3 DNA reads TGTGCCTGGAAAGGGGGCATCAATCAGCCCCAGCATTTT. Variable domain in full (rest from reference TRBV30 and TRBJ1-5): SQTIHQWPATLVQPVGSPLSLECTVEGTSNPNLYWYRQAAGRGLQLLFYSVGIGQISSEVPQNLSASRPQDRQFILSSKKLLLSDSGFYLCAWKGGINQPQHFGDGTRLSIL.